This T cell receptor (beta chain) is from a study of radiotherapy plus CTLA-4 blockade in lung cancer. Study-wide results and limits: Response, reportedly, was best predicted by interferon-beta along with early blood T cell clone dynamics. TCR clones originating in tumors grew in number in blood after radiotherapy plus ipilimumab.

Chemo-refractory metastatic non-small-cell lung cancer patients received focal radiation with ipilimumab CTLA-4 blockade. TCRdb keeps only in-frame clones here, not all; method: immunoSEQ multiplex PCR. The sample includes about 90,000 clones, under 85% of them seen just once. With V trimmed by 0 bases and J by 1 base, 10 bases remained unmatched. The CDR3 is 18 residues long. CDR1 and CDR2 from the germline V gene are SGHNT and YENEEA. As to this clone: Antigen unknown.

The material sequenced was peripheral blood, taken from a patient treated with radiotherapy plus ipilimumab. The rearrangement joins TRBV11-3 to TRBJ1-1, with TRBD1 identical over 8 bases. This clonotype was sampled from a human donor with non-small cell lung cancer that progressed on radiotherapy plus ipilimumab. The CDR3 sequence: CASSLDRDRTRRNTEAFF. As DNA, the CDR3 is TGTGCCAGCAGCTTAGATCGGGACAGGACGAGAAGGAACACTGAAGCTTTCTTT.